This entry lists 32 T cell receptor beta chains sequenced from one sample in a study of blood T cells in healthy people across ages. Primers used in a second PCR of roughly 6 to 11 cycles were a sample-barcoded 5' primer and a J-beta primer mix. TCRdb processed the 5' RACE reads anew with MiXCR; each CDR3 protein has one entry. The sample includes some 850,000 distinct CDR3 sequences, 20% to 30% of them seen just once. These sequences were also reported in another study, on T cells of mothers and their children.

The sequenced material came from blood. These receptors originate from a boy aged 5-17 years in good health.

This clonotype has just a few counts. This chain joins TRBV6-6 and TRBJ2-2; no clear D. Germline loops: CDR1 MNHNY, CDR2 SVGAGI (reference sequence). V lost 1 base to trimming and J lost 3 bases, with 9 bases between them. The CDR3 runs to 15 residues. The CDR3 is CASSYYKGDTGELFF. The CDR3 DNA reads TGTGCCAGCAGTTACTACAAGGGTGACACCGGGGAGCTGTTTTTT.

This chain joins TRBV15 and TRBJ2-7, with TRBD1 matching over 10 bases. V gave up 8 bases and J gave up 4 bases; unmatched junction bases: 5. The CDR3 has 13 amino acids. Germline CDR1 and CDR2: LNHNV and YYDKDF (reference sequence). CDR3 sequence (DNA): TGTGCCACCGCCCGACAGGGGGCTTACGAGCAGTACTTC. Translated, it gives CATARQGAYEQYF.

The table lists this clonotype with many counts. This CDR3 reads CASSLRLAGSTDTQYF. Here the CDR3 DNA reads TGCGCCAGCAGCTTGAGACTAGCGGGGAGTACAGATACGCAGTATTTT. J is TRBJ2-3 and V is TRBV5-1, with 11 bases that match TRBD2. Trimming removed 1 base from V and 3 bases from J; junction bases left unmatched: 4. The CDR3 has 16 residues. The germline V gene has CDR1 SGHRS and CDR2 YFSETQ.

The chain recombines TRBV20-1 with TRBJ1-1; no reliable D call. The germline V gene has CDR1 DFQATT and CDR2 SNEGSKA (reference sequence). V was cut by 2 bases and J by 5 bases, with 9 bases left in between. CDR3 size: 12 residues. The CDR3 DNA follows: TGCAGTGCTAGACCGGGCGGGACTGAAGCTTTCTTT. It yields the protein CSARPGGTEAFF.

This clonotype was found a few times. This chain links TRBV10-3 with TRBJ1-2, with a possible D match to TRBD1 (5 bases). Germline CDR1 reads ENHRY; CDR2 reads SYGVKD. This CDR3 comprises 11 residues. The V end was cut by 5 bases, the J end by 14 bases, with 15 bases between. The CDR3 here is CAISPGTSVTF. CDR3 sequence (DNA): TGTGCCATCAGTCCCGGGACGTCAGTGACCTTC.

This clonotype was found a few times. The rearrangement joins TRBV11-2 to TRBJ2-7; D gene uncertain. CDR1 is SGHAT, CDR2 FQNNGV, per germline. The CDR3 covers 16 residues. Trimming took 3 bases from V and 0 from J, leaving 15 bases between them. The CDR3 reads CASSLQARTSSYEQYF. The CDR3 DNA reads TGTGCCAGCAGCTTGCAAGCCAGGACCAGCTCCTACGAGCAGTACTTC.

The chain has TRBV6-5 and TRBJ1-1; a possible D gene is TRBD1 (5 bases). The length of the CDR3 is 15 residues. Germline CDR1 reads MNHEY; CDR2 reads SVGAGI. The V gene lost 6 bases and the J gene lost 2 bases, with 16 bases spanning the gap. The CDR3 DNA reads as TGTGCCAGCAGCCCAGGGTGGGGGGTTAACACTGAAGCTTTCTTT. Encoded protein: CASSPGWGVNTEAFF.

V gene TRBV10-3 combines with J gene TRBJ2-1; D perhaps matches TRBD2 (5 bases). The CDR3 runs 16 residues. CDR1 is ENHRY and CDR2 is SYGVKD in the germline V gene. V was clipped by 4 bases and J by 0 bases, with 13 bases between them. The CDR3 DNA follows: TGTGCCATCAGTGTTGGGAGTAGCCTCTCCTACAATGAGCAGTTCTTC. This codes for CAISVGSSLSYNEQFF.

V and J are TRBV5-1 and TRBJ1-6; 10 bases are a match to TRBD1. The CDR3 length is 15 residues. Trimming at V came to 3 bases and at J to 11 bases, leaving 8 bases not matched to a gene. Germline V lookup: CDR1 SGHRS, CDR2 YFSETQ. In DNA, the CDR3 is TGCGCCAGCAGCTATGAGGGGACAGGGGAAACACCCCTCCACTTT. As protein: CASSYEGTGETPLHF. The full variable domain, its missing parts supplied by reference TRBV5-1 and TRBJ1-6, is KAGVTQTPRYLIKTRGQQVTLSCSPISGHRSVSWYQQTPGQGLQFLFEYFSETQRNKGNFPGRFSGRQFSNSRSEMNVSTLELGDSALYLCASSYEGTGETPLHFGNGTRLTVT.

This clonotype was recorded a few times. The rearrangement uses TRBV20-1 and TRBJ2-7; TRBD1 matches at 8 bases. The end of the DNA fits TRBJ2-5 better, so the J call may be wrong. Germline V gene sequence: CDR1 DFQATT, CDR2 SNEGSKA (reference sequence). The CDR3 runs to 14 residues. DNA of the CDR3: TGCAGTGCTCTCCTCGGACAGGGTCAAGAGACCCAGTACTTC. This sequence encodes CSALLGQGQETQYF.

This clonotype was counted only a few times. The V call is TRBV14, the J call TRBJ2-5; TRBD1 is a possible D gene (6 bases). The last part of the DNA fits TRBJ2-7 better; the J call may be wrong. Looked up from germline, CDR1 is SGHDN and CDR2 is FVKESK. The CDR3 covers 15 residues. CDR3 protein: CASSQGVGAWYEQYF. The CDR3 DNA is TGTGCCAGCAGCCAAGGAGTGGGGGCTTGGTACGAGCAGTACTTC.

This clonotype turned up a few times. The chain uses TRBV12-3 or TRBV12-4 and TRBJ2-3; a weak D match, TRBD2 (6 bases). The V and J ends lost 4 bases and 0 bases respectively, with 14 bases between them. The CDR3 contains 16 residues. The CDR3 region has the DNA TGTGCCAGCAGTTCGGGGCTAGCGTTGAGCACAGATACGCAGTATTTT. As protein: CASSSGLALSTDTQYF.

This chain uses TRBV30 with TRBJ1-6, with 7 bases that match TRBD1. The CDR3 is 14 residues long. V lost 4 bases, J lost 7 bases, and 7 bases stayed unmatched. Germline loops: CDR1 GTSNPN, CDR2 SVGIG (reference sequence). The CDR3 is CAWTGTVTNSPLHF. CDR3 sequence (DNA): TGTGCCTGGACCGGGACAGTCACAAATTCACCCCTCCACTTT.

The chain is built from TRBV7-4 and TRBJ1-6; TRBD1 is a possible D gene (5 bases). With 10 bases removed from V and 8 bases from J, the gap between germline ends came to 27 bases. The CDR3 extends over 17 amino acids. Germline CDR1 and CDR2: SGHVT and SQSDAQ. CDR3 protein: CAISWALDVEGDSPLHF. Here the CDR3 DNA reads TGTGCCATTTCTTGGGCCTTGGACGTCGAAGGGGATTCACCCCTCCACTTT. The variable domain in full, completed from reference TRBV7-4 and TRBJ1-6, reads GAGVSQSPRYKVAKRGRDVALRCDSISGHVTLYWYRQTLGQGSEVLTYSQSDAQRDKSGRPSGRFSAERPERSVSTLKIQRTEQGDSAVYLCAISWALDVEGDSPLHFGNGTRLTVT.

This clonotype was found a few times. CDR3 nucleotide sequence: TGTGCCAGCAGCTTGGCCCGGACTCAGATCCAAGAGACCCAGTACTTC. It yields the protein CASSLARTQIQETQYF. The chain carries TRBV5-6 and TRBJ2-5, with D perhaps TRBD2 (5 bases). The CDR3 loop spans 16 amino acids. V lost 0 bases and J lost 1, with 13 bases in between. The germline gives CDR1 SGHDT, CDR2 YYEEEE.

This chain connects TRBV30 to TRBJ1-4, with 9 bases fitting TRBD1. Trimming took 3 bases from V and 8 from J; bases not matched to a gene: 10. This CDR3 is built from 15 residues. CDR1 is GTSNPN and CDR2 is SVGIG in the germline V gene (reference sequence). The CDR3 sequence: CAWRATGGFREKLFF. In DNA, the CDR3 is TGTGCCTGGAGGGCCACAGGGGGCTTTCGGGAAAAACTGTTTTTT.

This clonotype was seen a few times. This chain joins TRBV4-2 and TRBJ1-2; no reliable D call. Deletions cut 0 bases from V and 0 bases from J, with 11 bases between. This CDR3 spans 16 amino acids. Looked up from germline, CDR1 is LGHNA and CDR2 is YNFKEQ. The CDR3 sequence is CASSQDWGQANYGYTF. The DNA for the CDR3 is TGTGCCAGCAGCCAAGACTGGGGTCAGGCTAACTATGGCTACACCTTC.

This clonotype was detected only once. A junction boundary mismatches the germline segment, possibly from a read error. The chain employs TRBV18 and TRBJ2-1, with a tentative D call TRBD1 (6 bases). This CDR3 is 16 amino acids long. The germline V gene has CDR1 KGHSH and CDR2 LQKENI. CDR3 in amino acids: CAGSPPGVAGVNEQFF. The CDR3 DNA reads TGTGCCGGCTCACCTCCAGGGGTCGCGGGTGTCAATGAGCAGTTCTTC.

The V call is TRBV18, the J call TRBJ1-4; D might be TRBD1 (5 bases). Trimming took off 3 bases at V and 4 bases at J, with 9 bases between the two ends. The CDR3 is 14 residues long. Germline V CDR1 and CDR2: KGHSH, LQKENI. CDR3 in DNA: TGTGCCAGCTCACCCGGGGCGATTAATGAAAAACTGTTTTTT. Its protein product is CASSPGAINEKLFF.

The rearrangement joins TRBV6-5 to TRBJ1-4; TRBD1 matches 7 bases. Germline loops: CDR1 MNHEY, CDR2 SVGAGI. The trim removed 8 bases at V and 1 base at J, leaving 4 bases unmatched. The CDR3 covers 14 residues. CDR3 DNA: TGTGCCAGCTCGAGGGGGCTAACTAATGAAAAACTGTTTTTT. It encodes CASSRGLTNEKLFF.

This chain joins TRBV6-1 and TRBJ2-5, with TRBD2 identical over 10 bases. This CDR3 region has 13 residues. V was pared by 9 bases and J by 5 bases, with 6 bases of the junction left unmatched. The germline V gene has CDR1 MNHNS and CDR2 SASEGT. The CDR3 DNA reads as TGTGCCAGTCTGAGCGGGGGGGCGGAGACCCAGTACTTC. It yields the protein CASLSGGAETQYF.

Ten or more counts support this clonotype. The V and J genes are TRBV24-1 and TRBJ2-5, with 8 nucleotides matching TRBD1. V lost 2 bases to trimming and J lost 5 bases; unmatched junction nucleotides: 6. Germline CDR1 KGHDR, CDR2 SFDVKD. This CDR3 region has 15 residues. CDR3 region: CATSDSRTGMETQYF. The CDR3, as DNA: TGTGCCACCAGTGATTCTCGGACAGGGATGGAGACCCAGTACTTC.

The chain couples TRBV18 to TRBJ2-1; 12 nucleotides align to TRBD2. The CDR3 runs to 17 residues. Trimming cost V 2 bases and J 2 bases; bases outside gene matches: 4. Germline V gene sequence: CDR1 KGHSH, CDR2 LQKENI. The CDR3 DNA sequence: TGTGCCAGCTCACCAGTGACTAGCGGGGGAACCTACAATGAGCAGTTCTTC. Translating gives CASSPVTSGGTYNEQFF. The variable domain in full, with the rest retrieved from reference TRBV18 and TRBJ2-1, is NAGVMQNPRHLVRRRGQEARLRCSPMKGHSHVYWYRQLPEEGLKFMVYLQKENIIDESGMPKERFSAEFPKEGPSILRIQQVVRGDSAAYFCASSPVTSGGTYNEQFFGPGTRLTVL.

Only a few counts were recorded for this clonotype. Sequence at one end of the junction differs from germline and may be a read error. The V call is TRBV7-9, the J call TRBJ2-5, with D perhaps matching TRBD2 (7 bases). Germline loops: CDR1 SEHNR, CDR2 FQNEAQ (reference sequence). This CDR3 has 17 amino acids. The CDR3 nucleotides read TGTGCCAGCAGCCCCGCCCCGGGGGGCGAGTGGCGAGAGGCCCAGTACTTC. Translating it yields CASSPAPGGEWREAQYF.

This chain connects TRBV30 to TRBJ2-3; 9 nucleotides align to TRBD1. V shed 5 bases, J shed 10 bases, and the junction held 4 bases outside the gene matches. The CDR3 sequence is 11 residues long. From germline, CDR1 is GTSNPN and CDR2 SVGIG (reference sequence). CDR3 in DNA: TGTGCCTGGGGGGACAGGGTGGCGCAGTATTTT. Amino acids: CAWGDRVAQYF.

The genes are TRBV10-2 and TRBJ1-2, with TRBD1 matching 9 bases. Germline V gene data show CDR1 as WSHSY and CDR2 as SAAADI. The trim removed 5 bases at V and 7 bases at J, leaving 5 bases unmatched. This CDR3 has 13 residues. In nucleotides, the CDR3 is TGCGCCAGCAGTCGGACAGGGGCAGGTGGCTACACCTTC. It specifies CASSRTGAGGYTF.

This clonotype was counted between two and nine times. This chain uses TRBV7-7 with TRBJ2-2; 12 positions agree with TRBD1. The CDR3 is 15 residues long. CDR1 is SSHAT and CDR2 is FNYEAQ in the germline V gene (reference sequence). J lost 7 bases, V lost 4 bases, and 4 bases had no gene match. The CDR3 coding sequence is TGTGCCAGCAGCTCCGGGACAGGGGGCGGCGGGGAGCTGTTTTTT. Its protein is CASSSGTGGGGELFF.

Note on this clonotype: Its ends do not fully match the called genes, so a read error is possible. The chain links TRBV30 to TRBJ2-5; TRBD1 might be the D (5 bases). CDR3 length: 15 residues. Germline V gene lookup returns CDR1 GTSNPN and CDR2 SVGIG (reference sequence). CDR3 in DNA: TGTGCTTGGAGTGACAGTGGCCCCCTTCTGAAGACCCAGTACTTC. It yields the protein CAWSDSGPLLKTQYF.

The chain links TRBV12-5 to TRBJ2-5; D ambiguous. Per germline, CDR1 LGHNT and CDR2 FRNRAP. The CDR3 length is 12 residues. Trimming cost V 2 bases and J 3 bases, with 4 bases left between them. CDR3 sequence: CASGLREETQYF. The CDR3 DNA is TGTGCTAGTGGTTTGCGTGAAGAGACCCAGTACTTC.

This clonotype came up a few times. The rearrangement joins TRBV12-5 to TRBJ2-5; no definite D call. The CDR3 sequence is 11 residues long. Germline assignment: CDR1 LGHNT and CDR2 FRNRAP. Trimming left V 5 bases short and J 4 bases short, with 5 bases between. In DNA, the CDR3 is TGTGCTAGTGGTCCCCGAGAGACCCAGTACTTC. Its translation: CASGPRETQYF. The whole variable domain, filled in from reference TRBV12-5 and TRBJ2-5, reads DARVTQTPRHKVTEMGQEVTMRCQPILGHNTVFWYRQTMMQGLELLAYFRNRAPLDDSGMPKDRFSAEMPDATLATLKIQPSEPRDSAVYFCASGPRETQYFGPGTRLLVL.

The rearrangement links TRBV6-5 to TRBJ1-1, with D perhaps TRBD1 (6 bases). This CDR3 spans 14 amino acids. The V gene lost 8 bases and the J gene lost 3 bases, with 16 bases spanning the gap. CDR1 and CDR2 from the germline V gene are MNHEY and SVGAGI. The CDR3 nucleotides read TGTGCCAGCTATTCGGGGGGCGCGGACACTGAAGCTTTCTTT. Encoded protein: CASYSGGADTEAFF.

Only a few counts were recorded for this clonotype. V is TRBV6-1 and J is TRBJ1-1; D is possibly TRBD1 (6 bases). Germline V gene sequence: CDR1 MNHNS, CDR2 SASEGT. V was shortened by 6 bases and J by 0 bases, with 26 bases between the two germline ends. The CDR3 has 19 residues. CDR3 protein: CASRVQSTGLRIMNTEAFF. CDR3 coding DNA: TGTGCCAGCAGGGTACAATCAACAGGGCTCCGAATAATGAACACTGAAGCTTTCTTT.